Listed here are 18 T cell receptor beta chains from one sample, sequenced in a study of OX40 agonist ivuxolimab in advanced cancers. The protocol was immunoSEQ multiplex PCR, while the TCRdb copy is restricted to in-frame clones and leaves out a portion. The sample holds more than 45,000 clones, 65% to 90% seen once. The sequencing here drew on CD4+ or CD8+ T cells sorted from blood, taken in a trial of the OX40 agonist ivuxolimab. The receptor source for this set is an adult with an advanced solid tumor such as melanoma, head and neck, liver or kidney cancer.

J is TRBJ1-2 and V is TRBV19; D may be TRBD1 (6 bases). V lost 7 bases to trimming and J lost 3 bases, with 18 bases between them. Looked up from germline, CDR1 is LNHDA and CDR2 is SQIVND (reference sequence). The CDR3 has 15 residues. The CDR3: CASTEDRDLHYGYTF. The CDR3 coding sequence is TGTGCCAGTACCGAGGACAGAGACCTACACTATGGCTACACCTTC.

CDR3 nucleotide sequence: TGTGCCAGCTCACCAGTCGCGGACACTGAAGCTTTCTTT. Translated, it gives CASSPVADTEAFF. This chain joins TRBV18 and TRBJ1-1; D uncertain. CDR1 is KGHSH, CDR2 LQKENI, per germline. This CDR3 spans 13 amino acids. The V gene lost 2 bases and the J gene lost 3 bases, with 7 bases spanning the gap.

V usage is TRBV2 and J usage is TRBJ2-7, with D uncertain. Germline assignment: CDR1 SNHLY and CDR2 FYNNEI. This CDR3 region has 14 residues. The V and J ends lost 4 bases and 2 bases respectively, with 12 bases between them. The CDR3 coding sequence is TGTGCCAGCAGTGTTGGCAGAATAACCTACGAGCAGTACTTC. Its protein is CASSVGRITYEQYF.

The chain recombines TRBV7-2 with TRBJ2-5, with D possibly TRBD1 on 7 matching bases. V lost 4 bases and J 6 bases, leaving 18 bases between the germline ends. The CDR3 runs 15 residues. Germline CDR1 and CDR2: SGHTA and FQGNSA. Here the CDR3 reads CASSSLVQGGKTQYF. Here the CDR3 DNA reads TGTGCCAGCAGCTCCCTGGTTCAGGGGGGAAAGACCCAGTACTTC.

The V and J genes are TRBV19 and TRBJ2-1, with a weak D call TRBD2 (6 bases). The CDR3 sequence is 16 residues long. V lost 0 bases to trimming and J lost 9 bases, with 18 bases between them. Germline CDR1 LNHDA, CDR2 SQIVND (reference sequence). The CDR3 bases are TGTGCCAGTAGTATAGATCGATTTCCTAGGCGGGGTGAGCAGTTCTTC. Its translation: CASSIDRFPRRGEQFF.

This clone was observed a single time. The V call is TRBV11-2, the J call TRBJ1-1; D is uncertain. Looked up from germline, CDR1 is SGHAT and CDR2 is FQNNGV. Trimming removed 0 bases from V and 0 bases from J, with 8 bases in between. This CDR3 comprises 15 residues. In nucleotides, the CDR3 is TGTGCCAGCAGCTTAGAGGCAAACCTGAACACTGAAGCTTTCTTT. Translating it yields CASSLEANLNTEAFF.

The V gene is TRBV6-1, the J gene TRBJ2-5; D unresolved. Germline V gives CDR1 MNHNS, CDR2 SASEGT. Trimming pared 4 bases from V and 1 base from J, leaving 13 bases between. This CDR3 comprises 15 residues. The CDR3 region is CASSAFSRPQETQYF. The CDR3 DNA is TGTGCCAGCAGTGCCTTCAGCAGACCCCAAGAGACCCAGTACTTC.

The V gene is TRBV5-1, the J gene TRBJ2-1; a weak D match, TRBD2 (5 bases). Trimming left V 4 bases short and J 11 bases short, with 13 bases between. The CDR3 is made up of 12 amino acids. Looked up from germline, CDR1 is SGHRS and CDR2 is YFSETQ. The CDR3 reads CASSESGSKQFF. The CDR3 coding sequence is TGCGCCAGCAGCGAATCGGGGTCAAAGCAGTTCTTC.

This clone was counted a few times. The chain has TRBV2 and TRBJ2-2; weak D call: TRBD1 (6 bases). CDR3 length: 14 residues. Trimming pared 8 bases from V and 4 bases from J, leaving 14 bases between. Germline-derived CDR1 and CDR2 are SNHLY and FYNNEI. The CDR3: CASHGLRGTGELFF. DNA for the CDR3: TGTGCCAGCCATGGTCTCAGGGGCACCGGGGAGCTGTTTTTT.

The rearrangement uses TRBV7-2 and TRBJ1-1; 7 bases are a match to TRBD1. The CDR3 covers 14 residues. J was trimmed by 1 base and V by 6 bases; bases with no gene match: 5. Germline CDR1 is SGHTA and CDR2 is FQGNSA. The CDR3 DNA reads TGTGCCAGCAGTCGACAGGGATCGAACACTGAAGCTTTCTTT. Its translation is CASSRQGSNTEAFF.

The J gene is TRBJ2-3, the V gene TRBV19; D gene ambiguous. In germline, CDR1 is LNHDA, CDR2 SQIVND (reference sequence). V gave up 2 bases and J gave up 0 bases, with 9 bases separating them. CDR3 length: 15 amino acids. The CDR3 nucleotides are TGTGCCAGTAGTATACTCCGCGATAGCACAGATACGCAGTATTTT. Translated, it gives CASSILRDSTDTQYF.

V gene TRBV7-9 combines with J gene TRBJ2-7; possible D gene TRBD1, 6 bases. From germline, CDR1 is SEHNR and CDR2 FQNEAQ (reference sequence). The germline V and J ends were trimmed by 5 bases and 7 bases, with 12 bases remaining between them. The CDR3 is 12 amino acids. Here the CDR3 reads CASSQGLSEQYF. The CDR3 DNA sequence: TGTGCCAGCAGCCAGGGGTTAAGTGAGCAGTACTTC.

V gene TRBV18 combines with J gene TRBJ1-2, with D perhaps TRBD1 (6 bases). This CDR3 region has 15 residues. The V end was cut by 4 bases, the J end by 8 bases, with 20 bases between. Per germline, CDR1 KGHSH and CDR2 LQKENI. CDR3 protein: CASSLSQGILQGYTF. CDR3 in DNA: TGTGCCAGCTCACTTTCTCAGGGGATTCTTCAGGGCTACACCTTC.

The chain recombines TRBV6-4 with TRBJ1-6, with 7 bases matching TRBD1. This CDR3 has 14 residues. Germline V lookup: CDR1 MRHNA, CDR2 SNTAGT. V trimming: 6 bases; J trimming: 10 bases; junction bases outside the gene matches: 9. In nucleotides, the CDR3 is TGTGCCAGCAGCACCAGGGGGGGAATATCACCCCTCCACTTT. Its protein is CASSTRGGISPLHF.

The V and J genes are TRBV6-6 and TRBJ1-6, with 7 nucleotides matching TRBD1. The CDR3 runs to 13 residues. Germline-derived CDR1 and CDR2 are MNHNY and SVGAGI (reference sequence). V lost 7 bases to trimming and J lost 4 bases; unmatched junction nucleotides: 1. CDR3: CASTGQYNSPLHF. The CDR3 DNA is TGTGCCAGCACGGGACAGTATAATTCACCCCTCCACTTT.

This chain links TRBV5-1 with TRBJ2-1; D call uncertain. Germline V gene lookup returns CDR1 SGHRS and CDR2 YFSETQ. V gave up 0 bases and J gave up 0 bases, with 10 bases separating them. This CDR3 is built from 16 residues. The CDR3 is CASSLGVTSSYNEQFF. As DNA, the CDR3 is TGCGCCAGCAGCTTGGGGGTTACATCCTCCTACAATGAGCAGTTCTTC.

This clone was seen just once. The chain uses TRBV6-1 and TRBJ1-1; 10 bases align to TRBD1. This CDR3 comprises 16 residues. Looked up from germline, CDR1 is MNHNS and CDR2 is SASEGT. Trimming removed 4 bases from V and 5 bases from J; junction bases left unmatched: 10. The CDR3 is CASSAPTGGLRTEAFF. The DNA of the CDR3 is TGTGCCAGCAGTGCCCCGACAGGGGGCTTGCGTACTGAAGCTTTCTTT.

This clone was seen a handful of times. The chain employs TRBV11-2 and TRBJ1-6; TRBD1 is a possible D gene (5 bases). Germline values: CDR1 SGHAT, CDR2 FQNNGV. This CDR3 has 15 residues. V gave up 5 bases and J gave up 5 bases, with 13 bases separating them. The CDR3 region is CASSPGGGHNSPLHF. CDR3 in DNA: TGTGCCAGCAGCCCCGGGGGAGGGCATAATTCACCCCTCCACTTT. The full variable domain, in which reference TRBV11-2 and TRBJ1-6 provide the parts outside the CDR3, is EAGVAQSPRYKIIEKRQSVAFWCNPISGHATLYWYQQILGQGPKLLIQFQNNGVVDDSQLPKDRFSAERLKGVDSTLKIQPAKLEDSAVYLCASSPGGGHNSPLHFGNGTRLTVT.